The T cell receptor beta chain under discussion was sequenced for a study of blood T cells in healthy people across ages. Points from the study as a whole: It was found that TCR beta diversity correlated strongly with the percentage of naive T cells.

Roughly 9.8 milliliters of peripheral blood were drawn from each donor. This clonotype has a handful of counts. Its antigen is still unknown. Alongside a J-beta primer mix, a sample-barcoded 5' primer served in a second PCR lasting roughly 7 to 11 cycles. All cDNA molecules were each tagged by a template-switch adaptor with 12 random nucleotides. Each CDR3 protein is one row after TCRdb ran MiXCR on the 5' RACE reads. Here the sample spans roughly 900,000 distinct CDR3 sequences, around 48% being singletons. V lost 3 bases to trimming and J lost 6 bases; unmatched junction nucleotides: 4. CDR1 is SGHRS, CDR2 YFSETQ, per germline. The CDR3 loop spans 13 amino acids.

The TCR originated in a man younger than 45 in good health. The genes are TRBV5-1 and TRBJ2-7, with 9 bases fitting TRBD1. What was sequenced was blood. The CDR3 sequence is CASSSGTGTEQYF. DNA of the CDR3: TGCGCCAGCAGCTCCGGGACAGGGACCGAGCAGTACTTC.